The entry that follows covers one T cell receptor beta chain sequence. Its antigen remains unknown. Primed by a sample-barcoded 5' primer and a J-beta primer mix, a second PCR proceeded for about 6 to 11 cycles. A 12-random-nucleotide template-switch adaptor tagged each cDNA molecule. Each CDR3 protein gets one entry after TCRdb re-called the 5' RACE reads with MiXCR. The sample contains 910,000 or so distinct CDR3 sequences, roughly 51% of which appear only once. This record belongs to a study of blood T cells in healthy people across ages. It was roughly 10 milliliters of peripheral blood that were drawn from each donor. After removal of 2 bases from V and 0 bases from J, the junction contained 13 bases not matched to a gene. Germline loops: CDR1 SEHNR, CDR2 FQNEAQ (reference sequence). The CDR3 loop spans 19 amino acids. Whole-study findings and limits: One million T cells yielded diversity estimates that were considered underestimates.

This chain links TRBV7-9 with TRBJ2-3; TRBD1 agrees at 8 bases. Sequenced sample: blood. The receptor was derived from a woman in her sixties in good health. This CDR3 is CASSLSIFGTGDSTDTQYF. The CDR3 DNA reads TGTGCCAGCAGCTTAAGTATCTTCGGGACAGGAGATAGCACAGATACGCAGTATTTT.